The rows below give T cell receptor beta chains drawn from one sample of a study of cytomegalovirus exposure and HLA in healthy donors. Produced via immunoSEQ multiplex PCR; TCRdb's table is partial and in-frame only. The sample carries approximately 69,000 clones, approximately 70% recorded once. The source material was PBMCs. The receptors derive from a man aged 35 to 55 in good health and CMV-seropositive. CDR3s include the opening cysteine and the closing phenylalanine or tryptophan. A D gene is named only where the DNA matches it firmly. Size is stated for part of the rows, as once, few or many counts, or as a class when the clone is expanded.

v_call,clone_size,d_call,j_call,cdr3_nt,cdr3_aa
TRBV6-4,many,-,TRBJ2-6,TGTGCCAGCAGTGACTCCCCTGACGGGGGGGCCAACGTCCTGACTTTC,CASSDSPDGGANVLTF
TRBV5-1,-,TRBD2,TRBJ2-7,TGCGCCAGCAGCTCTGCTCCAGCGGGGCTAGTCTACGAGCAGTACTTC,CASSSAPAGLVYEQYF
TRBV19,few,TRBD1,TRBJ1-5,TGTGCCAGTAGTATCAAGACAGGGGGGGGTCAGCCCCAGCATTTT,CASSIKTGGGQPQHF
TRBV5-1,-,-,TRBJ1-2,TGCGCCAGCAGCTTGGCCCCTCCCGGCAGGGGAGATGGCTACACCTTC,CASSLAPPGRGDGYTF
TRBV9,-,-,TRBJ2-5,TGTGCCAGCAGCGTAGAGCGCCAATCGGAGACCCAGTACTTC,CASSVERQSETQYF
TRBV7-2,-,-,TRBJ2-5,TGTGCCAGCAAGAGGCGAACCCAAGAGACCCAGTACTTC,CASKRRTQETQYF
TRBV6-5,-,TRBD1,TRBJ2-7,TGTGCCAGCAGTTACTCAGGACAGGGGGCAGGGGAGCAGTACTTC,CASSYSGQGAGEQYF
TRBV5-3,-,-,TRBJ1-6,TGTGCCAGAAGCTTGCGTACTCTCTATAATTCACCCCTCCACTTT,CARSLRTLYNSPLHF
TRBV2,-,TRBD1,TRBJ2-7,TGTGCCAGCAGTGGCGGCGCAGGGGGATCCTACGAGCAGTACTTC,CASSGGAGGSYEQYF
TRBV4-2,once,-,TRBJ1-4,TGTGCCAGCAGCCACAGGACAGAGATTAATGAAAAACTGTTTTTT,CASSHRTEINEKLFF
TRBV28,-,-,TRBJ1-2,TGTGCCAGCAGCCCGGACAGCTATGGCTACACCTTC,CASSPDSYGYTF
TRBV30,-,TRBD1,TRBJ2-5,TGTGCCTGGAGTGGGCGGACAGGGGTAGGCGTAGAGACCCAGTACTTC,CAWSGRTGVGVETQYF
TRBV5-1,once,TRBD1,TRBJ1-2,TGCGCCAGCAGCCCGGACAGGGGCGGCTACACCTTC,CASSPDRGGYTF
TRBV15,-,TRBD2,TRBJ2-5,TGTGCCACCAGCAGAGATCTGTCCCTAGCGGGGCGGGGGGAGACCCAGTACTTC,CATSRDLSLAGRGETQYF
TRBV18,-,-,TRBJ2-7,TGTGCCAGCTCACCACCCACTCCCCAACCTTACGAGCAGTACTTC,CASSPPTPQPYEQYF
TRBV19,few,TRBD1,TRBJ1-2,TGTGCCAGTAGTATACCCCGCCGGACAGGGACCTATGGCTACACCTTC,CASSIPRRTGTYGYTF
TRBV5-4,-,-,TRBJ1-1,TGTGCCAGCAGCCTAATTGTCGGAGTGAACACTGAAGCTTTCTTT,CASSLIVGVNTEAFF
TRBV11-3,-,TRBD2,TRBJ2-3,TGTGCCAGCAGCTTAGGAGACGGCGGGGGTCCCACAGATACGCAGTATTTT,CASSLGDGGGPTDTQYF
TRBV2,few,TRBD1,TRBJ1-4,TGTGCCAGCAGGAGGGGACAGGTTAATGAAAAACTGTTTTTT,CASRRGQVNEKLFF
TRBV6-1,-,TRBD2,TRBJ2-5,TGTGCCAGCAGTGAGACTAGCGGGGGGCAAGAGACCCAGTACTTC,CASSETSGGQETQYF
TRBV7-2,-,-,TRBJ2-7,TGTGCCAGCAGCCGCTCCCCGGGGGAATTCTACGAGCAGTACTTC,CASSRSPGEFYEQYF
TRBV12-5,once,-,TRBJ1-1,TGTGCTAGTGGTTTGGAGGAGGGTAGTGCTGAAGCTTTCTTT,CASGLEEGSAEAFF
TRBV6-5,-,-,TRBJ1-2,TGTGCCAGCAGCGGTAACTATGGCTACACCTTC,CASSGNYGYTF
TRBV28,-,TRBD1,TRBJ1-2,TGTGCCAGCACTACCCAGGGACAGAGCTTTAACTATGGCTACACCTTC,CASTTQGQSFNYGYTF
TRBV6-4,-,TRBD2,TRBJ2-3,TGTGCCAGCAGTGACTCCGGGGGGGCCACAGATACGCAGTATTTT,CASSDSGGATDTQYF
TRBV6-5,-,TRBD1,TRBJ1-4,TGTGCCAGCAGTTACTCAGAGACAGGGGTTTTTGAGGAACTGTTTTTT,CASSYSETGVFEELFF
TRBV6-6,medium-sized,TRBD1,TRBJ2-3,TGTGCCAGCAGTTACTCTGCCAGGGGGCTCACAGATACGCAGTATTTT,CASSYSARGLTDTQYF
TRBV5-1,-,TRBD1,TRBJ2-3,TGCGCCAGCACGGGACAGGGGATAACAGATACGCAGTATTTT,CASTGQGITDTQYF
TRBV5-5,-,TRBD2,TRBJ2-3,TGTGCCAGCAGCCAGGCTACTAGCGGGGGCACAGATACGCAGTATTTT,CASSQATSGGTDTQYF
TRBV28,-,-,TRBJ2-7,TGTGCCAGCAGTTTCGGGGGATCGGACGAGCAGTACTTC,CASSFGGSDEQYF
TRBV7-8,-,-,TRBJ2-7,TGTGCCAGCAGCTTCGAGTCCCGAGACGAGCAGTACTTC,CASSFESRDEQYF
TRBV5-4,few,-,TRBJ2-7,TGTGCCAGCAGCTTGGGAGCGGGTGCCTCCTACGAGCAGTACTTC,CASSLGAGASYEQYF
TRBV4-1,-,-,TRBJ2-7,TGCGCCAGCAGCCAAGATATGACAGATTCCTACGAGCAGTACTTC,CASSQDMTDSYEQYF
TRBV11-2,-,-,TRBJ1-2,TGTGCCAGCAGCTTGGCCCAGGGAAATTATGGCTACACCTTC,CASSLAQGNYGYTF
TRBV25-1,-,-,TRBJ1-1,TGTGCCAGCAGCCCCATAAGGGGTATGAACACTGAAGCTTTCTTT,CASSPIRGMNTEAFF
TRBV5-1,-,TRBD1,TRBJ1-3,TGCGCCAGCAGTCCTTCGGGACAGGGGGCGCGGAGCTCTGGAAACACCATATATTTT,CASSPSGQGARSSGNTIYF
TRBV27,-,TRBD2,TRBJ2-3,TGTGCCAGCAGTTTGCTAGCGGGGGGAGATACGCAGTATTTT,CASSLLAGGDTQYF
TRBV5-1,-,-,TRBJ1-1,TGCGCCAGCAGCCCCGGAGAGGGATTGGGCGGAACTGAAGCTTTCTTT,CASSPGEGLGGTEAFF
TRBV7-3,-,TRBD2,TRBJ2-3,TGTGCCAGCAGCTTGACGACGGGACTAGCGGGGGGGGTAAGCACAGATACGCAGTATTTT,CASSLTTGLAGGVSTDTQYF
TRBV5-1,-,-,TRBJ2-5,TGCGCCAGCAGCGACTCCCTTTACCAAGAGACCCAGTACTTC,CASSDSLYQETQYF
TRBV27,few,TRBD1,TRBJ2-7,TGTGCCAGCACGGGATCCGGGACAGGGTATACCGAGCAGTACTTC,CASTGSGTGYTEQYF
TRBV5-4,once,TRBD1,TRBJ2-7,TGTGCCAGCAGCCGAGATCTTTTGACAGGGGGCGAGCAGTACTTC,CASSRDLLTGGEQYF
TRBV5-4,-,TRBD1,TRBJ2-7,TGTGCCAGCAGCCCCGGGACAGCCTATCCGGACGAGCAGTACTTC,CASSPGTAYPDEQYF
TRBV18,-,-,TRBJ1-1,TGTGCCAGCTCACCTACTGAGAGAGACACTGAAGCTTTCTTT,CASSPTERDTEAFF
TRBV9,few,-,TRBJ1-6,TGTGCCAGCAGCGTTGGACTTCCCAATTCACCCCTCCACTTT,CASSVGLPNSPLHF
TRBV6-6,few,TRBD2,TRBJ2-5,TGTGCCAGCAGTCCCAGCGGGGGGCAAGAGACCCAGTACTTC,CASSPSGGQETQYF
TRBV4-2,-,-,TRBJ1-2,TGTGCCAGCAGCCAGGCCGCCGAGGGAGCTAACTATGGCTACACCTTC,CASSQAAEGANYGYTF
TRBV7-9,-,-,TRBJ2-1,TGTGCCAGCAGCCTAGGGGGAGGAAATGAGCAGTTCTTC,CASSLGGGNEQFF
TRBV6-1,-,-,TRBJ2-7,TGTGCCAGCAGAGGACAGTCCTACGAGCAGTACTTC,CASRGQSYEQYF
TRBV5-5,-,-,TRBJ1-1,TGTGCCAGCAGCTTAGTGGGGCGGACTGAAGCTTTCTTT,CASSLVGRTEAFF
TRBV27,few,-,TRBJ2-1,TGTGCCAGCAGTTTAGGGGGCGCGTCCTACAATGAGCAGTTCTTC,CASSLGGASYNEQFF
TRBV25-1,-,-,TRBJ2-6,TGTGCCAGCAGTGGGCTTACGACTGGGGCCAACGTCCTGACTTTC,CASSGLTTGANVLTF
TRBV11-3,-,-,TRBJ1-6,TGTGCCAGCAGGACCACAGAGTATAATTCACCCCTCCACTTT,CASRTTEYNSPLHF
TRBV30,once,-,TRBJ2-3,TGTGCCTGGAGTGTTTTGGGGGGGGCAACAGATACGCAGTATTTT,CAWSVLGGATDTQYF